This TCR beta chain was profiled in a study of cytomegalovirus exposure and HLA in healthy donors. 13 Jbeta primers and 60 Vbeta primers were used for the PCR. TCRdb keeps only in-frame clones here, not all; method: immunoSEQ multiplex PCR. The sample lists fewer than 200,000 clones, under 70% seen once, with around 3% in the top ten. Germline assignment: CDR1 MNHEY and CDR2 SVGAGI. Trimming at V came to 5 bases and at J to 5 bases, leaving 9 bases not matched to a gene. The CDR3 loop spans 15 amino acids. Findings of the study overall: HLA allele associations emerged for around 15,000 TCR beta sequences in a later analysis, at 0.05 false discovery rate. In a later analysis, TCR beta V- and J-gene trimming was associated with a missense DCLRE1C variant.

Each donor was healthy, and each was a bone marrow donor. With regard to this clone: Its antigen is still unknown.

This TCR came from a woman in her forties in good health and CMV-seropositive. This chain uses TRBV6-5 with TRBJ2-3, with 8 bases fitting TRBD1. Sequencing input: PBMCs. The CDR3 here is CASSPQGARGDTQYF. DNA for the CDR3: TGTGCCAGCAGTCCCCAGGGGGCGCGGGGAGATACGCAGTATTTT.